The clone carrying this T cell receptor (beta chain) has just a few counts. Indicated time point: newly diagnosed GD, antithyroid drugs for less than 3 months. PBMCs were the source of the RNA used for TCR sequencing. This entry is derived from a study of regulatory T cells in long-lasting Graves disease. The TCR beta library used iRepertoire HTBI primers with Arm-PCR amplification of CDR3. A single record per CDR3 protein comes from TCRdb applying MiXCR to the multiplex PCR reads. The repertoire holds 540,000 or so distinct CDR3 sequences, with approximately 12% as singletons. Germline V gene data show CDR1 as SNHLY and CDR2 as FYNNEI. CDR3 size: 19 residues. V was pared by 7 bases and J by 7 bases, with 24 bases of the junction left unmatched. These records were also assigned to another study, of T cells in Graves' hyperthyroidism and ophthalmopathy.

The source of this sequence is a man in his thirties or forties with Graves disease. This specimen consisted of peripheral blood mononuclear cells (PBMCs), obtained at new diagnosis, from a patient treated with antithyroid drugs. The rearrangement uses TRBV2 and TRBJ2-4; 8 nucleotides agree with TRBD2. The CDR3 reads CASNLWGQSRAGTSNIQYF. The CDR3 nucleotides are TGTGCCAGCAACTTGTGGGGTCAGAGCCGGGCCGGGACTAGTAACATTCAGTACTTC.